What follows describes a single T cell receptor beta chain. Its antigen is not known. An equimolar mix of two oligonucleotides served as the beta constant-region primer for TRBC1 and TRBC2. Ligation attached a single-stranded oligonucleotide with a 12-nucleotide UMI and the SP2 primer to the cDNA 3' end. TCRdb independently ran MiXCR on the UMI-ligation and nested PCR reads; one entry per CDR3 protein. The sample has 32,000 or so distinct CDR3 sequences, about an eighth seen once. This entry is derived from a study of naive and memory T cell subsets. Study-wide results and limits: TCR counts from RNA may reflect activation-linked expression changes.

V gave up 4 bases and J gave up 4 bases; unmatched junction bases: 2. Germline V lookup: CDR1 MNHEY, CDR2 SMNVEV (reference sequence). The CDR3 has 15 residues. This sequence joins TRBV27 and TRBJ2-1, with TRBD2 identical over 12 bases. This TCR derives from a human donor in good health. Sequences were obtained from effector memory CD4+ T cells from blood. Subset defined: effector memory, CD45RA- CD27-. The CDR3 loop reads CASSSLAGGYNEQFF. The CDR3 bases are TGTGCCAGCAGTTCTCTAGCGGGAGGGTACAATGAGCAGTTCTTC.